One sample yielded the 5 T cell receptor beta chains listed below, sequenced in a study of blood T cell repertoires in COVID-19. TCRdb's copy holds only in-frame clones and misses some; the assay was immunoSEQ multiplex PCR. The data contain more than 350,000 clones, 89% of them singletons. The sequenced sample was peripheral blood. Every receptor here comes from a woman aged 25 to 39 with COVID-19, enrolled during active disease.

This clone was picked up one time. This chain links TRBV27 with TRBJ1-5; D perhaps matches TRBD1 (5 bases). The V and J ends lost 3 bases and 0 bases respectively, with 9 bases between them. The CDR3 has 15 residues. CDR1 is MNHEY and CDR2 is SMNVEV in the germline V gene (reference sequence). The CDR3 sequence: CASSLTGDSNQPQHF. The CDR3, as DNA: TGTGCCAGCAGTTTGACGGGGGATAGCAATCAGCCCCAGCATTTT.

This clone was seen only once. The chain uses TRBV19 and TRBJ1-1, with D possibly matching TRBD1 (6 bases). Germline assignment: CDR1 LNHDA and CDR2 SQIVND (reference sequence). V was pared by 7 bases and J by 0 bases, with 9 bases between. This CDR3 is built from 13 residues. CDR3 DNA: TGTGCCAGTAAGGACAGAATGAACACTGAAGCTTTCTTT. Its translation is CASKDRMNTEAFF.

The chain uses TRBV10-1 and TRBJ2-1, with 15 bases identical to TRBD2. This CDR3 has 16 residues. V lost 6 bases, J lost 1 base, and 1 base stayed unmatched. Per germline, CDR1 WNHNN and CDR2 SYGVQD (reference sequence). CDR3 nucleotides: TGCGCCAGCAGCGGACTAGCGGGAGGGTCCTACAATGAGCAGTTCTTC. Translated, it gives CASSGLAGGSYNEQFF.

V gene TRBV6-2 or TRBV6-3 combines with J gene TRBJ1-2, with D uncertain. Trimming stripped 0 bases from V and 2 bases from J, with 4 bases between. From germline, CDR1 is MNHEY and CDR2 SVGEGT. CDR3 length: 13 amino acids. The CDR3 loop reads CASSYSVNYGYTF. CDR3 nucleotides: TGTGCCAGCAGTTACTCCGTAAACTATGGCTACACCTTC.

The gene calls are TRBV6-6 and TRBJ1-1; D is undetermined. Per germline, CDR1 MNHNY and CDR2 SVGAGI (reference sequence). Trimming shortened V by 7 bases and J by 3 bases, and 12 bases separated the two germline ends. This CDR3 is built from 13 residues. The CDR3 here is CASTFHGDTEAFF. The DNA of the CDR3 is TGTGCCAGCACCTTTCACGGGGACACTGAAGCTTTCTTT.